The T cell receptor beta chain described here comes from a study of neoadjuvant nivolumab and ipilimumab in lung cancer. Study in general: The combination arm added day-1 ipilimumab 1 mg/kg to nivolumab 3 mg/kg on days 1, 15, 29.

General study points: Compared with tumor-adjacent uninvolved lung, resected tumors showed greater richness and clonality. Only a small number of samples underwent TCR sequencing. Pretherapy blood TCR richness correlated positively with resected tumor richness.

This clone has only a few counts. Antigen unknown. CDR1 is SGHTA and CDR2 is FQGTGA in the germline V gene. Trimming stripped 4 bases from V and 9 bases from J, with 15 bases between. The CDR3 covers 13 residues. TCRdb keeps only in-frame clones here, not all; method: immunoSEQ multiplex PCR. The table includes some 50,000 clones, roughly 89% detected once. Material: blood, obtained before neoadjuvant nivolumab, alone or with ipilimumab. The rearrangement uses TRBV7-3 and TRBJ1-1; possible D gene TRBD1, 6 bases. This clonotype was sampled from an adult with non-small cell lung cancer. Some clones in this sample may be carry-over from other donors' samples. This CDR3 is CASSSFQQGKAFF. The CDR3, as DNA: TGTGCCAGCAGCTCATTTCAACAGGGAAAAGCTTTCTTT.